A selection of T cell receptor beta chains follows, all from one sample in a study of blood T cell repertoires in COVID-19. Here immunoSEQ multiplex PCR was the method, and the copy in TCRdb shows in-frame clones only, minus some. The sample lists some 120,000 clones; under 95% were seen once. The sequenced sample consisted of peripheral blood. These receptors were collected from a man aged 60 to 75 with COVID-19, enrolled during active disease. CDR3s include the opening cysteine and the closing phenylalanine or tryptophan.

J: TRBJ2-2
V: TRBV4-3
CDR3: CASSQVEGGELFF

J: TRBJ2-5
V: TRBV9
CDR3: CASSVGSGPDSGVQETQYF

J: TRBJ1-5
V: TRBV6-1
CDR3: CASSVSQGLFNQPQHF

J: TRBJ2-2
V: TRBV28
CDR3: CASSPYYLGTSGNTGELFF

J: TRBJ2-1
V: TRBV25-1
CDR3: CASSPLAGRQSYEQFF

J: TRBJ1-4
V: TRBV6-5
CDR3: CASKGQANEKLFF

J: TRBJ2-3
V: TRBV12-3/TRBV12-4
CDR3: CASKRSSTDTQYF

J: TRBJ2-5
V: TRBV27
CDR3: CASSFAGAASLQETQYF

J: TRBJ2-7
V: TRBV7-9
CDR3: CASSTRPFSGRYEQYF

J: TRBJ2-5
V: TRBV11-2
CDR3: CASSFPGGIGTQYF

J: TRBJ2-5
V: TRBV15
CDR3: CATSRGRQGRETQYF

J: TRBJ1-4
V: TRBV5-1
CDR3: CASSSQGSTNEKLFF

J: TRBJ2-1
V: TRBV2
CDR3: CASSAQRGQGNEQFF

J: TRBJ2-3
V: TRBV3-1/TRBV3-2
CDR3: CASSQEGATDTQYF

J: TRBJ1-6
V: TRBV7-3
CDR3: CASSSTRNSPLHF

J: TRBJ2-2
V: TRBV24-1
CDR3: CATTGQGDTGELFF

J: TRBJ2-7
V: TRBV7-2
CDR3: CASSALAGGNEQYF

J: TRBJ2-7
V: TRBV27
CDR3: CASSSLASGAYEQYF

J: TRBJ1-1
V: TRBV6-5
CDR3: CASSTYRGMNTEAFF

J: TRBJ1-5
V: TRBV2
CDR3: CASSESRVVNQPQHF

J: TRBJ1-1
V: TRBV28
CDR3: CASSFSPELNTEAFF

J: TRBJ2-6
V: TRBV29-1
CDR3: CSVTSESSGANVLTF

J: TRBJ2-1
V: TRBV5-1
CDR3: CASSFPGSDYNEQFF

J: TRBJ2-1
V: TRBV30
CDR3: CAWLLAGEAGNEQFF

J: TRBJ1-6
V: TRBV19
CDR3: CASTPGTPNSPLHF

J: TRBJ2-7
V: TRBV7-6
CDR3: CASSLGDRDEQYF

J: TRBJ1-6
V: TRBV6-1
CDR3: CASSWRPENSPLHF

J: TRBJ2-5
V: TRBV12-5
CDR3: CASGFQGLAGVETQYF

J: TRBJ2-2
V: TRBV12-5
CDR3: CASVSGQGVGELFF

J: TRBJ2-3
V: TRBV9
CDR3: CASSALTGSSTDTQYF

J: TRBJ2-7
V: TRBV3-1/TRBV3-2
CDR3: CASSQGPGDLGYEQYF

J: TRBJ2-7
V: TRBV3-1/TRBV3-2
CDR3: CASSQLPYEQYF

J: TRBJ1-3
V: TRBV18
CDR3: CASSPGTGGSGNTIYF

J: TRBJ2-7
V: TRBV19
CDR3: CASSIESLAGVGEQYF

J: TRBJ1-5
V: TRBV10-3
CDR3: CAISDSDRGYQPQHF

J: TRBJ2-2
V: TRBV7-3
CDR3: CASTSSPYTGELFF

J: TRBJ2-1
V: TRBV20-1
CDR3: CSASAGGDSYNEQFF

J: TRBJ2-1
V: TRBV7-9
CDR3: CASSLVAGGYNEQFF

J: TRBJ2-2
V: TRBV12-1
CDR3: CASSRQGPFYTGELFF

J: TRBJ2-1
V: TRBV9
CDR3: CASSVGPPQGLSSYNEQFF

J: TRBJ1-1
V: TRBV21-1
CDR3: CASSNQGGTEAFF

J: TRBJ2-7
V: TRBV7-6
CDR3: CASSALAGGLYEQYF

J: TRBJ2-1
V: TRBV7-6
CDR3: CASSLVGLAGVNEQFF

J: TRBJ2-1
V: TRBV4-1
CDR3: CASSLSWTSESNEQFF

J: TRBJ2-2
V: TRBV24-1
CDR3: CATRSGRSGELFF

J: TRBJ2-7
V: TRBV6-1
CDR3: CASSEGQGNSYEQYF

J: TRBJ1-3
V: TRBV7-9
CDR3: CASSENRGSNTIYF

J: TRBJ2-4
V: TRBV19
CDR3: CASSIGGRVAKNIQYF

J: TRBJ2-3
V: TRBV4-2
CDR3: CASSQEPGRAADTQYF

J: TRBJ2-3
V: TRBV5-1
CDR3: CASSPSGIDTDTQYF

J: TRBJ2-1
V: TRBV9
CDR3: CASSGTDLYDEQFF

J: TRBJ1-2
V: TRBV30
CDR3: CASDRRLAGYTF

J: TRBJ2-3
V: TRBV5-6
CDR3: CASSLDYSGTTDTQYF